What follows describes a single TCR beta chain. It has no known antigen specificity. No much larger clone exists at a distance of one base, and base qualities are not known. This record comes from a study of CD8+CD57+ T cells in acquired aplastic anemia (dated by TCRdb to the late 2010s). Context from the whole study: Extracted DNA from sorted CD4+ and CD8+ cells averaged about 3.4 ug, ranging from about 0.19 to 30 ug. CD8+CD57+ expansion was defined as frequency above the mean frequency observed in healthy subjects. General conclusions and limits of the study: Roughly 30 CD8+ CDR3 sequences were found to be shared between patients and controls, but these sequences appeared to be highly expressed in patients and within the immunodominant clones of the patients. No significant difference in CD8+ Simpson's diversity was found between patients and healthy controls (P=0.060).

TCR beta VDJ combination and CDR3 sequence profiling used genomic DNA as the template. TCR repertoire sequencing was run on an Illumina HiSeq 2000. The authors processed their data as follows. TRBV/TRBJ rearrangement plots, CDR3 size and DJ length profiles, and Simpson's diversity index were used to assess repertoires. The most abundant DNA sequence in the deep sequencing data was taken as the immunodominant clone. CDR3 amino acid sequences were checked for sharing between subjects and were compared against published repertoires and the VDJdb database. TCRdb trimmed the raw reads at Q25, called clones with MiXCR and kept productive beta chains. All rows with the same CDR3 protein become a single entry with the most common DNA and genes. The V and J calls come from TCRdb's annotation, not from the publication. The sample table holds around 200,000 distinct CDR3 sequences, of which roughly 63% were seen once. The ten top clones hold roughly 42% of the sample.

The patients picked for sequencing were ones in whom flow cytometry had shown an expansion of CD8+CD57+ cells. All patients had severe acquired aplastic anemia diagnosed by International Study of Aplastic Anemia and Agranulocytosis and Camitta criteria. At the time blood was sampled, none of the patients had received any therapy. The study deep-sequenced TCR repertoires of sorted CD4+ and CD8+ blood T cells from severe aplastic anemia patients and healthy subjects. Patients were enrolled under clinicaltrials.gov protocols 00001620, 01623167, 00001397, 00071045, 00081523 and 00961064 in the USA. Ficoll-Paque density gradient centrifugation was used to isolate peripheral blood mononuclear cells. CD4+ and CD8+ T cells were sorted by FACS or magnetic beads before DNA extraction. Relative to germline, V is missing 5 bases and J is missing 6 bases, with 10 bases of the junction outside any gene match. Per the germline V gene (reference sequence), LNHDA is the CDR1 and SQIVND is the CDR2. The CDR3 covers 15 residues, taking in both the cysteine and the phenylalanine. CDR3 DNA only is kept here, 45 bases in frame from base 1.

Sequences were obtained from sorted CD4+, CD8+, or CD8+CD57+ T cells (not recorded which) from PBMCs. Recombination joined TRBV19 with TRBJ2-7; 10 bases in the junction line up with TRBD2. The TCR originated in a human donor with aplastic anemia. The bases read TGTGCCAGTAGTCCCCAGATAGCGGGAGGCAGCGAGCAGTACTTC. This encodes CASSPQIAGGSEQYF.